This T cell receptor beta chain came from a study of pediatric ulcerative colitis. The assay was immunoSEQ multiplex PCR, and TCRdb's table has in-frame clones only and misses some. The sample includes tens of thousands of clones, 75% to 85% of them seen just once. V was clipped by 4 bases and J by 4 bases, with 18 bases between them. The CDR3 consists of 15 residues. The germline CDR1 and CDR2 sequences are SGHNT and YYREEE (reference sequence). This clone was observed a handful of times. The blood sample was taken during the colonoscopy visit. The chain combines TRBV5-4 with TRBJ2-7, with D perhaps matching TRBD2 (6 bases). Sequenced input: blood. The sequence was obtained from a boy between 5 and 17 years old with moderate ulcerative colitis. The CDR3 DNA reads TGTGCCAGCAGCGTGGGACCCCTGCTAGCGTACGAGCAGTACTTC. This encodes CASSVGPLLAYEQYF.